This section outlines one TCR beta chain sequence together with its context. V lost 0 bases and J lost 5; bases outside the gene matches: 5. Germline V lookup: CDR1 LGHNA, CDR2 YSLEER. The CDR3 loop spans 15 amino acids. These data belong to a study of T cell changes during pregnancy in multiple sclerosis. The table came from immunoSEQ multiplex PCR; TCRdb's copy has only in-frame clones and leaves some out. This sample has 40,000 to 45,000 clones, with 94% found just once. Here the sequenced sample was peripheral blood, taken in the third trimester of pregnancy. The origin of this receptor is a female donor with multiple sclerosis, enrolled in a pregnancy study. The chain carries TRBV4-3 and TRBJ2-3; 7 nucleotides match TRBD2. CDR3 loop: CASSQESGRGDTQYF. The CDR3 DNA sequence: TGCGCCAGCAGCCAAGAATCAGGGAGGGGAGATACGCAGTATTTT.